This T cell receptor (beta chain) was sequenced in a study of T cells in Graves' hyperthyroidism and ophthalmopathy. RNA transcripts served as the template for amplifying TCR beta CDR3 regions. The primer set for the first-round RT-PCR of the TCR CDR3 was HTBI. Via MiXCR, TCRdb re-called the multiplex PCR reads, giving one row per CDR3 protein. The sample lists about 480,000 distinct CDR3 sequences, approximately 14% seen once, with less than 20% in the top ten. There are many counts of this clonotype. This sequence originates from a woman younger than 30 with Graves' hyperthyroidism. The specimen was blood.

The CDR3 reads CASSRASSGSTDTQYF. In DNA form, the CDR3 reads TGTGCCAGCAGCCGGGCGAGTAGCGGGAGCACAGATACGCAGTATTTT. The genes are TRBV12-3 or TRBV12-4 and TRBJ2-3; 7 bases agree with TRBD2. V gave up 6 bases and J gave up 0 bases; unmatched junction bases: 9. The CDR3 contains 16 residues.